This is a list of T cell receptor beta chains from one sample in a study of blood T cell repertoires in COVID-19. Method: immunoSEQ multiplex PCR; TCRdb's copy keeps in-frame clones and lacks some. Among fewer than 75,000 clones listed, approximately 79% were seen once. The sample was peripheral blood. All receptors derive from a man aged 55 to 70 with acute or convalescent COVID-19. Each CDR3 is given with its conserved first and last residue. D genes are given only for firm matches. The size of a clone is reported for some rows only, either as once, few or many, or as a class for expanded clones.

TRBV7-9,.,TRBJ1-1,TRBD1,CASSPRQGGTEAFF,TGTGCCAGCAGCCCGAGACAGGGTGGCACTGAAGCTTTCTTT
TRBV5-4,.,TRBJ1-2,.,CASRLLEGAGGYTF,TGTGCCAGCAGACTACTAGAGGGCGCAGGTGGCTACACCTTC
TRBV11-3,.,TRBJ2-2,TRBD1,CASSRTGGTAGELFF,TGTGCCAGCAGCCGGACAGGGGGCACGGCCGGGGAGCTGTTTTTT
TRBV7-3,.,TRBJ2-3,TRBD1,CASSSHQGATDTQYF,TGTGCCAGCAGCTCCCACCAGGGGGCTACAGATACGCAGTATTTT
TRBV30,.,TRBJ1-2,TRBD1,CAWRRTGGNGYTF,TGTGCCTGGAGGCGGACAGGGGGCAATGGCTACACCTTC
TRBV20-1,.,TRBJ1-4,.,CSASAGLNEKLFF,TGCAGTGCTAGTGCGGGTCTTAACGAAAAACTGTTTTTT
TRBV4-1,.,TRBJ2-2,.,CASSALVAGVNTGELFF,TGCGCCAGCAGCGCCCTAGTTGCAGGGGTTAACACCGGGGAGCTGTTTTTT
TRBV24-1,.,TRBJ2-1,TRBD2,CATSPTSGGATRHEDEQFF,TGTGCCACCAGTCCCACTAGCGGGGGGGCCACCCGCCACGAGGATGAGCAGTTCTTC
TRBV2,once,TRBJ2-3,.,CASSESTSTDTQYF,TGTGCCAGCAGTGAATCGACTAGTACAGATACGCAGTATTTT
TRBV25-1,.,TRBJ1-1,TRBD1,CASRRQGNTEAFF,TGTGCCAGCAGGAGACAGGGGAACACTGAAGCTTTCTTT
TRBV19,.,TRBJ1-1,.,CASSMQRSLKAFF,TGTGCCAGTAGTATGCAAAGGAGCCTGAAGGCTTTCTTT
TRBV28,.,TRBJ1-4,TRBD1,CASSSSSTGLWEKLFF,TGTGCCAGCAGTTCCTCTTCGACAGGGTTGTGGGAAAAACTGTTTTTT
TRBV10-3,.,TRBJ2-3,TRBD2,CASSGAGTTDTQYF,TGTGCCTCGTCGGGAGCGGGGACCACAGATACGCAGTATTTT
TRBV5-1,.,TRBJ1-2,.,CASSYGQYGYTF,TGCGCCAGCAGCTATGGACAGTATGGCTACACCTTC
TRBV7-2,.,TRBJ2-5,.,CASSYRDQGETQYF,TGTGCCAGCAGCTACCGGGATCAAGGGGAGACCCAGTACTTC
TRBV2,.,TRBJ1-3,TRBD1,CASREQGDTIYF,TGTGCCAGCAGGGAACAGGGGGACACCATATATTTT
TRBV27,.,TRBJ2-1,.,CASAANDEQFF,TGTGCCAGCGCGGCCAACGATGAGCAGTTCTTC
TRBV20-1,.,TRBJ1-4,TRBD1,CSASAGTGKEKLFF,TGCAGTGCTAGTGCCGGGACAGGCAAGGAAAAACTGTTTTTT
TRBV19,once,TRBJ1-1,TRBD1,CASGPGQGPYAEAFF,TGTGCCAGTGGACCGGGACAGGGACCGTACGCTGAAGCTTTCTTT
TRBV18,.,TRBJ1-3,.,CASSRSTGGSGNTIYF,TGTGCCAGCTCACGCTCGACGGGAGGATCTGGAAACACCATATATTTT
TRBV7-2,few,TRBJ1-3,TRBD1,CASSFGQGGNTIYF,TGTGCCAGCAGCTTCGGACAGGGTGGAAACACCATATATTTT
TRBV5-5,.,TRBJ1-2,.,CASSLEQGNYGYTF,TGTGCCAGCAGCTTGGAGCAGGGCAACTATGGCTACACCTTC
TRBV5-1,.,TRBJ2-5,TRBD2,CASSPGGLAGGHQYF,TGCGCCAGCAGCCCAGGGGGACTAGCGGGGGGCCATCAGTACTTC
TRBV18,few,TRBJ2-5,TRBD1,CASARQGSETQYF,TGTGCCAGCGCGAGACAGGGATCGGAGACCCAGTACTTC
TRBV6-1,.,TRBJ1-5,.,CASSEQGGNQPQHF,TGTGCCAGCAGTGAACAGGGTGGTAATCAGCCCCAGCATTTT
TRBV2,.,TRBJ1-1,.,CASAEIRTEAFF,TGTGCCAGCGCTGAAATTCGGACTGAAGCTTTCTTT